This T cell receptor (beta chain) was sequenced during a study of cytomegalovirus exposure and HLA in healthy donors. CDR3 size: 16 residues. Trimming cost V 5 bases and J 4 bases, with 21 bases left between them. Per the germline V gene, CDR1 is SGHRS and CDR2 is YFSETQ. A multiplex PCR was run with 60 Vbeta primers and 13 Jbeta primers. Produced via immunoSEQ multiplex PCR; TCRdb's table is partial and in-frame only. The sample carries around 150,000 clones, approximately 78% recorded once. V is TRBV5-1 and J is TRBJ1-2; D is unresolved. The source material was PBMCs. The sequence came from a woman aged 45-59 years in good health and CMV-seropositive. The CDR3 DNA sequence: TGCGCCAGCAGTCATGGACGGACTGAGCCTACCTATGGCTACACCTTC. Translation gives CASSHGRTEPTYGYTF.